This TCR beta chain originates from a study of Graves' ophthalmopathy and Graves' hyperthyroidism. Clinicians made diagnoses from clinical symptoms, serum thyroxine, TRAb, thyroid ultrasound and orbital computed tomography. Germline V CDR1 and CDR2: SGHAT, FQNNGV. The V and J ends lost 5 bases and 0 bases respectively, with 20 bases between them. CDR3 size: 17 residues. Amplified material comprised TCR beta CDR3 regions derived from RNA transcripts. Scientists carried out first-round RT-PCR using HTBI primers and then a second-round multiplex PCR. TCRdb used MiXCR to reprocess the multiplex PCR reads, holding one entry per CDR3 protein. The data hold roughly 13,000 distinct CDR3 sequences, with about 50% observed a single time.

Sequencing was performed on peripheral blood. The receptor was isolated from a woman between 25 and 40 years old with Graves' ophthalmopathy. The J gene is TRBJ2-7, the V gene TRBV11-2; D may be TRBD1 (6 bases). The CDR3 protein is CASSGWQGPETSYEQYF. Written as DNA, the CDR3 is TGTGCCAGCAGCGGATGGCAGGGGCCGGAAACCTCCTACGAGCAGTACTTC.